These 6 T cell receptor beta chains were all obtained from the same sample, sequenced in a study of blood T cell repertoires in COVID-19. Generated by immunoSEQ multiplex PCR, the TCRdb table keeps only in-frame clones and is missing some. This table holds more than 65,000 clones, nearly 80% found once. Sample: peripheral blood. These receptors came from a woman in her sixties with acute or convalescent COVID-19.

For the CDR3, the DNA is TGTGCCAGCAGTTTAACGATCCAAGGGGGTTATGGCTACACCTTC. Translating it yields CASSLTIQGGYGYTF. The chain couples TRBV28 to TRBJ1-2; perhaps TRBD1 as D (6 bases). From germline, CDR1 is MDHEN and CDR2 SYDVKM. The length of the CDR3 is 15 residues. Trimming shortened V by 2 bases and J by 5 bases, and 15 bases separated the two germline ends.

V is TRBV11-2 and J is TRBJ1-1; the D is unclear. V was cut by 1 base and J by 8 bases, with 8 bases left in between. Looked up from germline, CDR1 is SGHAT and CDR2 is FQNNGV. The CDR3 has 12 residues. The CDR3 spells CASSLVLAEAFF. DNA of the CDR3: TGTGCCAGCAGCTTAGTCCTAGCCGAAGCTTTCTTT.

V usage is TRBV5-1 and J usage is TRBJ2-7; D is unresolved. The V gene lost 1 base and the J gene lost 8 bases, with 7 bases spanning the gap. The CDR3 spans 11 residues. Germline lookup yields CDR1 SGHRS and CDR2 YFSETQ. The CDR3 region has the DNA TGCGCCAGCAGCTTGTTCCACAAGCAGTACTTC. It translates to CASSLFHKQYF.

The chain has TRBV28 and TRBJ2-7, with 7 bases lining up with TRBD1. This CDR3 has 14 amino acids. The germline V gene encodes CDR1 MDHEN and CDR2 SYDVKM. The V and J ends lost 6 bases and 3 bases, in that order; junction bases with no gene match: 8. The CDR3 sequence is CASRGQTLDYEQYF. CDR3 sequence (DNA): TGTGCCAGCAGGGGACAGACGCTGGACTACGAGCAGTACTTC. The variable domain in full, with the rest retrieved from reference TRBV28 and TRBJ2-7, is DVKVTQSSRYLVKRTGEKVFLECVQDMDHENMFWYRQDPGLGLRLIYFSYDVKMKEKGDIPEGYSVSREKKERFSLILESASTNQTSMYLCASRGQTLDYEQYFGPGTRLTVT.

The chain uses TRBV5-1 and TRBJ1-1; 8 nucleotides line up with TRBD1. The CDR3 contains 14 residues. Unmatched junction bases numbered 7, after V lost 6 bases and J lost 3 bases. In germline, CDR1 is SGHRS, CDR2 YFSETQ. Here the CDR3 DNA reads TGCGCCAGCAAACAGGGGGGAGTCGACACTGAAGCTTTCTTT. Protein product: CASKQGGVDTEAFF. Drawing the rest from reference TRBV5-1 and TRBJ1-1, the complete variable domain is KAGVTQTPRYLIKTRGQQVTLSCSPISGHRSVSWYQQTPGQGLQFLFEYFSETQRNKGNFPGRFSGRQFSNSRSEMNVSTLELGDSALYLCASKQGGVDTEAFFGQGTRLTVV.

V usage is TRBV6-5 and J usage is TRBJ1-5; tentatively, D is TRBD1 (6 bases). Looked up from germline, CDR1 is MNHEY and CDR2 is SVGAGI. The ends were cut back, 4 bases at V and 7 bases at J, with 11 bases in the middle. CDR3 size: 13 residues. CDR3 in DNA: TGTGCCAGCAGTTGGGCAGGGGACCAGCCCCAGCATTTT. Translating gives CASSWAGDQPQHF.